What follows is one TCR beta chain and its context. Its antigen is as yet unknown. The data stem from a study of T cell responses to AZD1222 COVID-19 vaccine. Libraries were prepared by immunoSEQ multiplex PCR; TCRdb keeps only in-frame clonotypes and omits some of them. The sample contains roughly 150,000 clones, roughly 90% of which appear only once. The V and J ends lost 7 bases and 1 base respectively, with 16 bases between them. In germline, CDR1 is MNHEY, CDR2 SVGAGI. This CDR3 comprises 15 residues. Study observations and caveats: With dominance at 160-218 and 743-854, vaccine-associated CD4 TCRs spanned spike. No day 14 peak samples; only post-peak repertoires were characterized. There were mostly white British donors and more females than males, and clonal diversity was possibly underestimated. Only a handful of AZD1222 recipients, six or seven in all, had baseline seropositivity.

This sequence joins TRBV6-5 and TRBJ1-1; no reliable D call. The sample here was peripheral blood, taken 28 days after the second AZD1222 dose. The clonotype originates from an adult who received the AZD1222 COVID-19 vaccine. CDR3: CASTAGGFTNTEAFF. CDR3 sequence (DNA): TGTGCCAGCACCGCCGGAGGGTTCACGAACACTGAAGCTTTCTTT.